This entry lists 32 T cell receptor beta chains sequenced from one sample in a study of beta chain features in type 1 diabetes. Which antigens these TCRs recognize remains unknown. Study-level results: Shorter TCRB CDR3s, moderately but significantly so, marked every one of the four CD4+ subsets in Type 1 diabetes patients.

The investigators reverse transcribed all of the isolated RNA, so they sequenced expressed TCRB transcripts. Method: immunoSEQ multiplex PCR; TCRdb's copy keeps in-frame clones and lacks some. The top ten hold over 0.5% of the sample, which has about 160,000 clones, 7.5% to 9.5% seen once. Sample: central memory CD4+ T cells from blood. Receptors originate from a young woman with type 1 diabetes.

The V gene is TRBV30, the J gene TRBJ2-5; 7 bases align to TRBD2. The J call is uncertain, as TRBJ2-7 better fits the DNA end. The CDR3 has 14 residues. Looked up from germline, CDR1 is GTSNPN and CDR2 is SVGIG (reference sequence). The CDR3 loop reads CAWSVLGGSNEQYF. The CDR3 nucleotides are TGTGCCTGGAGTGTACTGGGAGGGTCCAACGAGCAGTACTTC.

This clone was counted only a few times. The CDR3 is CASSHPTGSYEQYF. The CDR3 DNA sequence: TGTGCCAGCTCCCACCCGACAGGAAGCTACGAGCAGTACTTC. This sequence joins TRBV18 and TRBJ2-7; a possible D gene is TRBD1 (6 bases). This CDR3 is built from 14 residues. Trimming took 6 bases from V and 3 from J, leaving 15 bases between them. From germline, CDR1 is KGHSH and CDR2 LQKENI.

Only a few counts were recorded for this clone. The chain links TRBV5-6 to TRBJ1-1; 9 positions match TRBD1. V gave up 6 bases and J gave up 1 base; unmatched junction bases: 4. The CDR3 loop spans 14 amino acids. Germline assignment: CDR1 SGHDT and CDR2 YYEEEE. CDR3 residues: CASTGQGRNTEAFF. DNA of the CDR3: TGTGCCAGCACCGGACAGGGGAGGAACACTGAAGCTTTCTTT.

This clone occurred a few times. The chain has TRBV2 and TRBJ1-1; 7 bases map to TRBD1. The CDR3 runs 14 residues. V shed 2 bases and J 7 bases; nucleotides not matched to a gene: 7. Germline loops: CDR1 SNHLY, CDR2 FYNNEI. CDR3 loop: CASSELRDRLEAFF. CDR3 sequence (DNA): TGTGCCAGCAGTGAACTTCGGGACAGACTTGAAGCTTTCTTT.

This clone has a handful of counts. In nucleotides, the CDR3 is TGTGCCAGCAGCTCCCGTAGGGCTAGCGGAGTCTACAATGAGCAGTTCTTC. This gives the protein CASSSRRASGVYNEQFF. The chain carries TRBV9 and TRBJ2-1; 7 positions agree with TRBD2. Germline loops: CDR1 SGDLS, CDR2 YYNGEE. V trimming: 4 bases; J trimming: 3 bases; junction bases outside the gene matches: 13. This CDR3 is built from 17 residues.

V is TRBV7-2 and J is TRBJ1-2, with 9 positions matching TRBD1. CDR1 is SGHTA, CDR2 FQGNSA, per germline. V lost 5 bases, J lost 3 bases, and 7 bases stayed unmatched. The CDR3 has 15 amino acids. CDR3 in DNA: TGTGCCAGCAGCCAACCGGGACAGGGTCACTATGGCTACACCTTC. Translation: CASSQPGQGHYGYTF.

This chain uses TRBV7-9 with TRBJ1-5; 9 nucleotides agree with TRBD1. With V trimmed by 6 bases and J by 7 bases, 10 bases remained unmatched. Germline values: CDR1 SEHNR, CDR2 FQNEAQ (reference sequence). CDR3 size: 15 residues. DNA of the CDR3: TGTGCCAGCAGTTCTGCCGGGACAGGGAACCAGCCCCAGCATTTT. Amino acid sequence: CASSSAGTGNQPQHF.

This chain links TRBV29-1 with TRBJ2-7; 7 bases are a match to TRBD1. The trim removed 4 bases at V and 4 bases at J, leaving 4 bases unmatched. CDR1 and CDR2 from the germline V gene are SQVTM and ANQGSEA. CDR3 size: 12 residues. The CDR3 coding sequence is TGCAGCGTTGCCGAGGGGGCTTACGAGCAGTACTTC. Translation: CSVAEGAYEQYF.

The chain links TRBV4-2 to TRBJ1-2; the D gene is possibly TRBD1 (6 bases). CDR3 length: 15 amino acids. Germline V gene lookup returns CDR1 LGHNA and CDR2 YNFKEQ. V lost 4 bases and J lost 7, with 19 bases in between. CDR3 bases: TGTGCCAGCAGCCCCCAAGGGGGGGAGTTAGGTGGCTACACCTTC. Residues: CASSPQGGELGGYTF.

This clone was seen only a few times. The chain has TRBV5-1 and TRBJ2-2; 7 nucleotides align to TRBD1. The V gene end was trimmed by 5 bases and the J gene end by 6 bases; junction bases not matched to a gene: 13. The CDR3 is made up of 16 amino acids. Germline CDR1 is SGHRS and CDR2 is YFSETQ. The CDR3 spells CASSRGGIQEAGELFF. As DNA, the CDR3 is TGCGCCAGCAGTCGAGGGGGCATTCAGGAGGCCGGGGAGCTGTTTTTT. The full variable domain, completed using reference TRBV5-1 and TRBJ2-2, is KAGVTQTPRYLIKTRGQQVTLSCSPISGHRSVSWYQQTPGQGLQFLFEYFSETQRNKGNFPGRFSGRQFSNSRSEMNVSTLELGDSALYLCASSRGGIQEAGELFFGEGSRLTVL.

As for this clone: The identical CDR3 is also encoded by other nucleotide sequences in the sample. The rearrangement uses TRBV11-2 and TRBJ1-4; 10 bases map to TRBD1. The J segment lost 7 bases and the V segment lost 5 bases, leaving 7 bases of the junction unmatched. Looked up from germline, CDR1 is SGHAT and CDR2 is FQNNGV. The CDR3 has 15 residues. This CDR3 reads CASSLSTGGGEKLFF. CDR3 in DNA: TGTGCCAGCAGCCTTTCGACAGGGGGCGGTGAAAAACTGTTTTTT.

This clone was seen a few times. The gene calls are TRBV14 and TRBJ2-2; D may be TRBD1 (6 bases). This CDR3 is built from 19 residues. Germline CDR1 and CDR2: SGHDN and FVKESK. Trimming took off 2 bases at V and 3 bases at J, with 22 bases between the two ends. CDR3 in amino acids: CASSQFLGRTAGDTGELFF. Written as DNA, the CDR3 is TGTGCCAGCAGCCAATTTCTAGGACGGACAGCTGGGGACACCGGGGAGCTGTTTTTT.

The V and J genes are TRBV15 and TRBJ2-2; tentative D call: TRBD2 (7 bases). V was clipped by 7 bases and J by 7 bases, with 16 bases between them. The CDR3 spans 14 residues. The V gene's germline CDR1 is LNHNV and CDR2 YYDKDF (reference sequence). The DNA for the CDR3 is TGTGCCACCAATAAGGGGGGGGCTAGCGGGGAGCTGTTTTTT. This gives the protein CATNKGGASGELFF.

The chain carries TRBV5-1 and TRBJ2-7; TRBD1 matches at 9 bases. V lost 5 bases and J lost 2; bases outside the gene matches: 8. The CDR3 loop spans 15 amino acids. Germline V gene data show CDR1 as SGHRS and CDR2 as YFSETQ. The CDR3 DNA reads TGCGCCAGCAGAGAGGGGACAGGGAATACCTACGAGCAGTACTTC. Protein: CASREGTGNTYEQYF.

In the case of this clone: The sample contains more than one DNA sequence encoding this CDR3. The chain links TRBV6-5 to TRBJ1-5; D is uncertain. The germline V and J ends were trimmed by 0 bases and 4 bases, with 10 bases remaining between them. CDR1 is MNHEY and CDR2 is SVGAGI in the germline V gene. There are 15 residues in the CDR3. The CDR3 loop reads CASSYSSGRNQPQHF. CDR3 in DNA: TGTGCCAGCAGTTACTCGAGCGGGCGGAATCAGCCCCAGCATTTT.

Here the CDR3 reads CASSNNVGAGDTQYF. The CDR3 DNA reads as TGTGCCAGCAGCAACAATGTGGGGGCGGGAGATACGCAGTATTTT. The V and J genes are TRBV7-2 and TRBJ2-3, with D tentatively TRBD1 (6 bases). Germline values: CDR1 SGHTA, CDR2 FQGNSA. The CDR3 is 15 amino acids. The V gene lost 5 bases and the J gene lost 5 bases, with 17 bases spanning the gap.

V gene TRBV4-2 combines with J gene TRBJ1-4; a possible D gene is TRBD1 (5 bases). Trimming took off 0 bases at V and 8 bases at J, with 16 bases between the two ends. This CDR3 contains 16 residues. Germline V lookup: CDR1 LGHNA, CDR2 YNFKEQ. In nucleotides, the CDR3 is TGTGCCAGCAGCCAAGATCTAGGGCAGGGTCGCGAAAAACTGTTTTTT. Translated, it gives CASSQDLGQGREKLFF.

The rearrangement uses TRBV6-5 and TRBJ2-7; D unclear. Germline CDR1 is MNHEY and CDR2 is SVGAGI. V was clipped by 9 bases and J by 2 bases, with 14 bases between them. The CDR3 extends over 13 amino acids. The DNA for the CDR3 is TGTGCCAGTAAAAAGACTCCGACCTACGAGCAGTACTTC. Encoded protein: CASKKTPTYEQYF.

Here the CDR3 reads CASSSGTGGDGYTF. CDR3 nucleotides: TGTGCCAGCAGCTCCGGGACAGGGGGCGATGGCTACACCTTC. The chain links TRBV7-2 to TRBJ1-2; 12 nucleotides agree with TRBD1. V was pared by 4 bases and J by 6 bases, with 3 bases of the junction left unmatched. The germline V gene has CDR1 SGHTA and CDR2 FQGNSA. This CDR3 region has 14 residues.

This clone showed up just a few times. The V gene is TRBV7-2, the J gene TRBJ2-7, with 8 positions matching TRBD2. From germline, CDR1 is SGHTA and CDR2 FQGNSA. V lost 0 bases, J lost 6 bases, and 4 bases stayed unmatched. This CDR3 region has 14 residues. This chain's CDR3 is CASSLAGTSSEQYF. CDR3 nucleotide sequence: TGTGCCAGCAGCTTAGCGGGGACTAGTTCCGAGCAGTACTTC. The full variable domain, with the rest looked up from reference TRBV7-2 and TRBJ2-7, is GAGVSQSPSNKVTEKGKDVELRCDPISGHTALYWYRQSLGQGLEFLIYFQGNSAPDKSGLPSDRFSAERTGGSVSTLTIQRTQQEDSAVYLCASSLAGTSSEQYFGPGTRLTVT.

This clone was observed a few times. The chain joins TRBV5-4 to TRBJ1-1; the D is unclear. CDR3 size: 15 residues. V shed 4 bases and J shed 0 bases, with 13 bases lying between them. Germline values: CDR1 SGHNT, CDR2 YYREEE (reference sequence). The CDR3 protein is CASSPGYPMNTEAFF. The CDR3 nucleotides read TGTGCCAGCAGCCCCGGGTACCCCATGAACACTGAAGCTTTCTTT.

There are a few counts of this clone. V is TRBV2 and J is TRBJ2-3; the match to TRBD2 covers 8 bases. The ends lost 7 bases at V and 4 bases at J; junction bases unmatched: 13. The CDR3 length is 16 residues. Germline CDR1 is SNHLY and CDR2 is FYNNEI. CDR3 residues: CASKLNGGADPDTQYF. The CDR3 region has the DNA TGTGCCAGCAAACTAAACGGGGGGGCCGACCCAGATACGCAGTATTTT.

This clone was observed a handful of times. The chain combines TRBV4-3 with TRBJ2-1; 8 nucleotides line up with TRBD2. This CDR3 is built from 18 residues. Germline CDR1 and CDR2: LGHNA and YSLEER. After removal of 0 bases from V and 0 bases from J, the junction contained 7 bases not matched to a gene. CDR3 loop: CASSQDRGGGSSYNEQFF. In DNA, the CDR3 is TGCGCCAGCAGCCAAGATCGAGGCGGGGGGAGCTCCTACAATGAGCAGTTCTTC.

The V and J genes are TRBV19 and TRBJ2-4, with a possible D match to TRBD2 (5 bases). CDR1 LNHDA and CDR2 SQIVND come from the germline V gene (reference sequence). The CDR3 loop spans 14 amino acids. V lost 6 bases to trimming and J lost 2 bases, with 11 bases between them. The CDR3 is CASSPSGTKNIQYF. The DNA of the CDR3 is TGTGCCAGTAGCCCGTCGGGGACCAAAAACATTCAGTACTTC. Full variable domain (outside the CDR3, taken from reference TRBV19 and TRBJ2-4): DGGITQSPKYLFRKEGQNVTLSCEQNLNHDAMYWYRQDPGQGLRLIYYSQIVNDFQKGDIAEGYSVSREKKESFPLTVTSAQKNPTAFYLCASSPSGTKNIQYFGAGTRLSVL.

In DNA, the CDR3 is TGTGCCAGCAGTGACCCGGCCCAAGCGGGGGGCAATGAGCAGTTCTTC. It is translated as CASSDPAQAGGNEQFF. This chain links TRBV25-1 with TRBJ2-1; 9 bases map to TRBD2. This CDR3 has 16 residues. Germline V gene sequence: CDR1 MGHDK, CDR2 SYGVNS. V was clipped by 3 bases and J by 6 bases; unmatched bases: 9. The whole variable domain, remainder taken from reference TRBV25-1 and TRBJ2-1, is EADIYQTPRYLVIGTGKKITLECSQTMGHDKMYWYQQDPGMELHLIHYSYGVNSTEKGDLSSESTVSRIRTEHFPLTLESARPSHTSQYLCASSDPAQAGGNEQFFGPGTRLTVL.

This clone was found a few times. The gene calls are TRBV5-1 and TRBJ1-2, with a tentative D call TRBD1 (6 bases). Germline V gene data show CDR1 as SGHRS and CDR2 as YFSETQ. Deletions cut 4 bases from V and 8 bases from J, with 18 bases between. The CDR3 loop spans 14 amino acids. DNA for the CDR3: TGCGCCAGCAGCCCAGGGGTTTTGGGCGAGGGCTACACCTTC. This codes for CASSPGVLGEGYTF.

V gene TRBV7-9 combines with J gene TRBJ1-1; D unclear. The CDR3 sequence is 14 residues long. V lost 5 bases and J 2 bases, leaving 12 bases between the germline ends. Germline V gives CDR1 SEHNR, CDR2 FQNEAQ (reference sequence). In nucleotides, the CDR3 is TGTGCCAGCAGCCCCCGGGGAGCTAACACTGAAGCTTTCTTT. It translates to CASSPRGANTEAFF. Using reference TRBV7-9 and TRBJ1-1 for the parts outside the CDR3, the full variable domain is DTGVSQNPRHKITKRGQNVTFRCDPISEHNRLYWYRQTLGQGPEFLTYFQNEAQLEKSRLLSDRFSAERPKGSFSTLEIQRTEQGDSAMYLCASSPRGANTEAFFGQGTRLTVV.

This chain uses TRBV5-4 with TRBJ1-2; perhaps TRBD1 as D (6 bases). CDR1 is SGHNT and CDR2 is YYREEE in the germline V gene (reference sequence). There are 14 residues in the CDR3. V gave up 3 bases and J gave up 1 base, with 10 bases separating them. In DNA, the CDR3 is TGTGCCAGCAGCTATGGACAGAATAACTATGGCTACACCTTC. This encodes CASSYGQNNYGYTF.

The chain recombines TRBV6-5 with TRBJ2-1; no clear D. The CDR3 consists of 14 residues. V lost 2 bases and J lost 4, with 9 bases in between. The germline gives CDR1 MNHEY, CDR2 SVGAGI. CDR3 nucleotides: TGTGCCAGCAGTTACATGGGCAGGTACAATGAGCAGTTCTTC. Protein sequence: CASSYMGRYNEQFF.

The V call is TRBV5-6, the J call TRBJ1-5, with D possibly being TRBD1 (6 bases). The CDR3 length is 15 residues. V was pared by 0 bases and J by 6 bases, with 13 bases between. From germline, CDR1 is SGHDT and CDR2 YYEEEE. In DNA, the CDR3 is TGTGCCAGCAGCTTGGGATTTGGGGGCACTCAGCCCCAGCATTTT. As protein: CASSLGFGGTQPQHF.

The table lists this clone with a few counts. The genes are TRBV28 and TRBJ2-7; tentatively, D is TRBD1 (5 bases). The germline CDR1 and CDR2 sequences are MDHEN and SYDVKM. The CDR3 is 13 amino acids. V gave up 6 bases and J gave up 5 bases, with 14 bases separating them. CDR3 bases: TGTGCCAGCAGATCCCAGGGCCCCCACGAGCAGTACTTC. Translated, it gives CASRSQGPHEQYF.

The V and J genes are TRBV25-1 and TRBJ2-3, with D tentatively TRBD2 (6 bases). The CDR3 contains 14 residues. CDR1 is MGHDK and CDR2 is SYGVNS in the germline V gene. The germline V and J ends were trimmed by 8 bases and 1 base, with 13 bases remaining between them. CDR3: CASSRERGTDTQYF. The DNA of the CDR3 is TGTGCCAGCTCGCGCGAGCGGGGCACAGATACGCAGTATTTT.